The clone carrying this TCR beta chain was recorded a few times. Its antigen is currently unknown. The junction and the germline gene differ at one end; a read error may be behind it. This sample is part of a study of blood T cells in healthy people across ages. Study observations and caveats: Strong correlation linked observed beta diversity and percent naive T cells.

A second PCR, run for about 7 to 12 cycles, used a sample-barcoded 5' primer plus a J-beta primer mix. TCRdb fed the 5' RACE reads into MiXCR, producing one record per CDR3 protein. Of about 630,000 distinct CDR3 sequences in the sample, approximately 21% were seen once. Specimen: blood. The source of this sequence is a man aged 65-85 years in good health.

Here the CDR3 reads CASSPGTSGAQETQYF. CDR3 DNA sequence: TGCGCTAGCAGCCCAGGGACTAGCGGGGCTCAAGAGACCCAGTACTTC. The V and J genes are TRBV5-1 and TRBJ2-5; TRBD2 agrees at 13 bases. This CDR3 region has 16 residues. Germline V lookup: CDR1 SGHRS, CDR2 YFSETQ.